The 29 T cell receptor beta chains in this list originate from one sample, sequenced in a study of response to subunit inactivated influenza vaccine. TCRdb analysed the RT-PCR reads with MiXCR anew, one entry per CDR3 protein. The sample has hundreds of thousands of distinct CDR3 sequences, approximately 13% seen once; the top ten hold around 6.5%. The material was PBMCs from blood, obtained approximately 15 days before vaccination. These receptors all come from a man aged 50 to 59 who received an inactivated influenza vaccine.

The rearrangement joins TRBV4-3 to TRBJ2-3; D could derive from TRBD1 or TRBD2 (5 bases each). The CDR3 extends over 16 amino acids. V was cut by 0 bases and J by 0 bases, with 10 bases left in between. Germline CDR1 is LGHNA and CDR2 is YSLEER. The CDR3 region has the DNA TGCGCCAGCAGCCAAGAAGGGACGGCTAGCACAGATACGCAGTATTTT. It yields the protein CASSQEGTASTDTQYF.

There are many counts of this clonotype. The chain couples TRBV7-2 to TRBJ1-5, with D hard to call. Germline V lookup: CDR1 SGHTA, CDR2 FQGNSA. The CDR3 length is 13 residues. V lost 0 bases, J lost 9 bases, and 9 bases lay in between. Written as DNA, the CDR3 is TGTGCCAGCAGCTTAGCAGGGAATGCGCCCCAGCATTTT. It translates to CASSLAGNAPQHF.

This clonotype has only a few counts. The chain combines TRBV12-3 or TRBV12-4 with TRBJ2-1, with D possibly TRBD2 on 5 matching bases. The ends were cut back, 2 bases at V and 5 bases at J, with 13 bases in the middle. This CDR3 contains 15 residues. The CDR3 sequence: CASSLRASRNNEQFF. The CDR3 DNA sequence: TGTGCCAGCAGTTTAAGGGCTAGCAGAAACAATGAGCAGTTCTTC.

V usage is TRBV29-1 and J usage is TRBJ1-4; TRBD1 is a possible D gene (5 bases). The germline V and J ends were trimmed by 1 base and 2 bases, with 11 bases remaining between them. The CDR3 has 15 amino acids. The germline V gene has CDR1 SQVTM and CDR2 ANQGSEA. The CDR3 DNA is TGCAGCGTTGAAGTTACAGGTTCCACTAATGAAAAACTGTTTTTT. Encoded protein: CSVEVTGSTNEKLFF.

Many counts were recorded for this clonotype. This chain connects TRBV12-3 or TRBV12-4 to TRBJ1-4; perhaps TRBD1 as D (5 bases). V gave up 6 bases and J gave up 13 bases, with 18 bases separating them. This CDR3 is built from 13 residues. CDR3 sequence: CASSPRAGGPLFF. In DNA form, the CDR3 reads TGTGCCAGCAGCCCTAGAGCCGGGGGACCACTGTTTTTT.

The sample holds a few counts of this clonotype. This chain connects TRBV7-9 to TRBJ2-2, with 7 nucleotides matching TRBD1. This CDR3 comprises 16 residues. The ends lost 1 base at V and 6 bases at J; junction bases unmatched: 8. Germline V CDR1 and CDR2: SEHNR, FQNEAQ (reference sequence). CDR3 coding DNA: TGTGCCAGCAGCTTAGGAGGGGGCTTGGTCGCCGGGGAGCTGTTTTTT. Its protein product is CASSLGGGLVAGELFF.

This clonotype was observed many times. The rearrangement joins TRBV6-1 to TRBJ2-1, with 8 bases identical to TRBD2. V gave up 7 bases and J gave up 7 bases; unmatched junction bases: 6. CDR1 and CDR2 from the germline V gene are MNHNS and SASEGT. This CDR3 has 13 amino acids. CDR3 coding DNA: TGTGCCAGCAAACCGGGAGGGGGGAATGAGCAGTTCTTC. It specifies CASKPGGGNEQFF.

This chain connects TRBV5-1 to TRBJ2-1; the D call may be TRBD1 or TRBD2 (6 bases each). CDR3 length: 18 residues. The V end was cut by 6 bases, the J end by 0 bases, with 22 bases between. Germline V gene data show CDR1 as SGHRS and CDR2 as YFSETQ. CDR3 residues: CASTPLGGPRSSYNEQFF. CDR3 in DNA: TGCGCCAGCACTCCCTTGGGGGGCCCCCGGAGCTCCTACAATGAGCAGTTCTTC.

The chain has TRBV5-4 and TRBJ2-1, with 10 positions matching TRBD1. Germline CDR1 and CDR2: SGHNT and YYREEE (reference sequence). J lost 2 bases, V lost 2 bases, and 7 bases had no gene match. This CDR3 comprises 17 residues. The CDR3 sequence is CASSFEGGTGAYNEQFF. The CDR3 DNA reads TGTGCCAGCAGCTTTGAGGGCGGGACAGGGGCCTACAATGAGCAGTTCTTC.

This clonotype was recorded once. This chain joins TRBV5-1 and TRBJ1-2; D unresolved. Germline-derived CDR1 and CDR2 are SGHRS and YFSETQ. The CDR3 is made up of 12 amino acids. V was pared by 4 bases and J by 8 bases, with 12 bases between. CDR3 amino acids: CASSTDVGGYTF. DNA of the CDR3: TGCGCCAGCAGCACAGACGTCGGGGGCTACACCTTC.

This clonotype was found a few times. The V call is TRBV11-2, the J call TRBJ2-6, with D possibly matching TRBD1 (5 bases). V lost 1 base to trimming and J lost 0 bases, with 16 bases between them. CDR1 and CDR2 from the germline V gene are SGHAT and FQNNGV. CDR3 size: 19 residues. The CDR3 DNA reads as TGTGCCAGCAGCTTAGGAGCAGGGCTTACACTCTCTGGGGCCAACGTCCTGACTTTC. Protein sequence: CASSLGAGLTLSGANVLTF.

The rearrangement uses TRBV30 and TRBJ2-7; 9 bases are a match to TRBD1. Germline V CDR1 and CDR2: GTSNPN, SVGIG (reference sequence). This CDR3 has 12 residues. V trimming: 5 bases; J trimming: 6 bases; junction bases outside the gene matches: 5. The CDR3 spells CAWGGQGGEQYF. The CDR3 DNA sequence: TGTGCCTGGGGGGGACAGGGAGGCGAGCAGTACTTC.

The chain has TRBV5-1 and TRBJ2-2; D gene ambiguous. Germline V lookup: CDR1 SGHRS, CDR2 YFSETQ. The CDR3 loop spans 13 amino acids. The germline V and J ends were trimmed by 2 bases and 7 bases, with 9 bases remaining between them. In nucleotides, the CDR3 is TGCGCCAGCAGCTTCCTCGTGGACGGGGAGCTGTTTTTT. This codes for CASSFLVDGELFF. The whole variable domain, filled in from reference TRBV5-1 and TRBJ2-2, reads KAGVTQTPRYLIKTRGQQVTLSCSPISGHRSVSWYQQTPGQGLQFLFEYFSETQRNKGNFPGRFSGRQFSNSRSEMNVSTLELGDSALYLCASSFLVDGELFFGEGSRLTVL.

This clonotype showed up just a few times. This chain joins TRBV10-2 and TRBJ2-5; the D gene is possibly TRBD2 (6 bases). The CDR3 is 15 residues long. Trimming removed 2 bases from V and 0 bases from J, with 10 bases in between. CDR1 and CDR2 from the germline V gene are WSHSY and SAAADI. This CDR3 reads CASSELGGYQETQYF. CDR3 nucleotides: TGCGCCAGCAGTGAGCTTGGAGGGTACCAAGAGACCCAGTACTTC.

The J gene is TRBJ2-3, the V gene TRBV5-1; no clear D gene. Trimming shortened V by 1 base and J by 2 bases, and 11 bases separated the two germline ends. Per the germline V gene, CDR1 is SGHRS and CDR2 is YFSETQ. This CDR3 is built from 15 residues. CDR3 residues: CASSLSSAPTDTQYF. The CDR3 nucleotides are TGCGCCAGCAGCTTGAGCAGCGCCCCCACAGATACGCAGTATTTT. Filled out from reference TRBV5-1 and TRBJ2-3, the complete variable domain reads KAGVTQTPRYLIKTRGQQVTLSCSPISGHRSVSWYQQTPGQGLQFLFEYFSETQRNKGNFPGRFSGRQFSNSRSEMNVSTLELGDSALYLCASSLSSAPTDTQYFGPGTRLTVL.

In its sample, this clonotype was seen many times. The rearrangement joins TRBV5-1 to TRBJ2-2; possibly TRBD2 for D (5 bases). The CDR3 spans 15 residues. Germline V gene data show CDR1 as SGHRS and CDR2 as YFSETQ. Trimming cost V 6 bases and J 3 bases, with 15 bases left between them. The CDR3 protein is CASKVGVGDTGELFF. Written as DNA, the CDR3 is TGCGCCAGCAAGGTGGGAGTCGGGGACACCGGGGAGCTGTTTTTT.

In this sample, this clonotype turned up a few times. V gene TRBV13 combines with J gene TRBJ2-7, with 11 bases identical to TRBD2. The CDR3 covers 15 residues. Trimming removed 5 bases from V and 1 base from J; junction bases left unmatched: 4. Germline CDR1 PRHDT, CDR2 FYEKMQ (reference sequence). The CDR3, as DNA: TGTGCCAGCAGCACCCGACTAGCGGGGTCCTACGAGCAGTACTTC. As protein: CASSTRLAGSYEQYF.

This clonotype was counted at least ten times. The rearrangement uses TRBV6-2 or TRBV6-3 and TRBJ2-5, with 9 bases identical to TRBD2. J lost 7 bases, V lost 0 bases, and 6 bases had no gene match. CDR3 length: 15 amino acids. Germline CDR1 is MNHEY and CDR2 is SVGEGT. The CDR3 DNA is TGTGCCAGCAGTTACTCGAAGGCTAGCGGGGTGACCCAGTACTTC. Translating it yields CASSYSKASGVTQYF.

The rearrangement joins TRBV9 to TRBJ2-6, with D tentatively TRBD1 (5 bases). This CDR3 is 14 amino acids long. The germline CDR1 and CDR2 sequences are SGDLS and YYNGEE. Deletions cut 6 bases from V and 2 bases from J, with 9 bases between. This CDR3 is CASTQGAGANVLTF. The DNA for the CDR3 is TGTGCCAGCACTCAGGGTGCTGGGGCCAACGTCCTGACTTTC.

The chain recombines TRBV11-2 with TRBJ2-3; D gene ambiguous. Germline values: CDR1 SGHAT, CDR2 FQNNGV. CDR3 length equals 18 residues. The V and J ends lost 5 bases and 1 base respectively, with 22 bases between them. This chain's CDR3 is CASSRELAGRLGTDTQYF. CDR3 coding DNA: TGTGCCAGCAGCCGCGAACTGGCCGGACGGCTCGGCACAGATACGCAGTATTTT.

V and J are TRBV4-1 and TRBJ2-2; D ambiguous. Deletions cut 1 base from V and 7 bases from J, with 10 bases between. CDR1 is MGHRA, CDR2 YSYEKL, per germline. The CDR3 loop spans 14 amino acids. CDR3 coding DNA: TGCGCCAGCAGCCAAGTTGAGGTCGTCGGGGAGCTGTTTTTT. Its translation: CASSQVEVVGELFF.

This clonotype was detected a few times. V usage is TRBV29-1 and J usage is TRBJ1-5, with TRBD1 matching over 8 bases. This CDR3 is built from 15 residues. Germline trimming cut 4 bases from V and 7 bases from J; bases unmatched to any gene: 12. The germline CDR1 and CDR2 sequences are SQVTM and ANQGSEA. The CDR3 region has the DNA TGCAGCGTTGTTGTGGCAGGGGGCCTTCGGCAGCCCCAGCATTTT. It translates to CSVVVAGGLRQPQHF. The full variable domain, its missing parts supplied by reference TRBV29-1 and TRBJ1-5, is SAVISQKPSRDICQRGTSLTIQCQVDSQVTMMFWYRQQPGQSLTLIATANQGSEATYESGFVIDKFPISRPNLTFSTLTVSNMSPEDSSIYLCSVVVAGGLRQPQHFGDGTRLSIL.

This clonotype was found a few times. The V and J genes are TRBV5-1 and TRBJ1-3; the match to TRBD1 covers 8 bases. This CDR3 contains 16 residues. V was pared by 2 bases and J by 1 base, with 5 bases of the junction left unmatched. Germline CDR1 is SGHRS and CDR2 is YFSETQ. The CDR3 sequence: CASSFTGQGSGNTIYF. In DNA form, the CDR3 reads TGCGCCAGCAGCTTTACTGGACAGGGATCTGGAAACACCATATATTTT.

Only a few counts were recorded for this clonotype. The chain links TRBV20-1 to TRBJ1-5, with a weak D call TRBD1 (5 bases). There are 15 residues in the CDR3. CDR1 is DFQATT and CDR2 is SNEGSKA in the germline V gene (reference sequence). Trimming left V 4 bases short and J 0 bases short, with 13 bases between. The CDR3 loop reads CSAKSGGYSNQPQHF. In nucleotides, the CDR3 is TGCAGTGCTAAAAGCGGGGGGTATAGCAATCAGCCCCAGCATTTT.

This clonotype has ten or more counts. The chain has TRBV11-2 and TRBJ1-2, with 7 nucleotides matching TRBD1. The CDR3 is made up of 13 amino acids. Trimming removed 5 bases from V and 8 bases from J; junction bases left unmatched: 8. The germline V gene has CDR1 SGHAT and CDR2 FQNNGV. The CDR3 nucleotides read TGTGCCAGCAGCCCCCGACAGGGAGGAGGCTACACCTTC. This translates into CASSPRQGGGYTF.

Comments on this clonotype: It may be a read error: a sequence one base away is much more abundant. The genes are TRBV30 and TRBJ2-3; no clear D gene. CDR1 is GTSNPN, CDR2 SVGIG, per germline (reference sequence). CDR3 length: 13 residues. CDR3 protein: CAWTEETDNTHYF. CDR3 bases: TGTGCCTGGACCGAGGAAACAGATAATACGCACTATTTT.

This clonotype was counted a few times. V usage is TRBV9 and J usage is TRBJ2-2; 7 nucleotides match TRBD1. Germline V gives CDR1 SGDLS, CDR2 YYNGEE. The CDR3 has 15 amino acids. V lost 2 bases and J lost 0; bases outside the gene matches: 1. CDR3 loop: CASSVGQTNTGELFF. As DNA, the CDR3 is TGTGCCAGCAGCGTGGGACAGACGAACACCGGGGAGCTGTTTTTT.

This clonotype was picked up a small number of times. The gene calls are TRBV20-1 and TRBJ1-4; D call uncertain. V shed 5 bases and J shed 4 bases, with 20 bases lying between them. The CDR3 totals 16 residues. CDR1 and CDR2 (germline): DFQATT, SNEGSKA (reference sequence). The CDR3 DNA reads TGCAGTGCTCGCGCGGAAGAGAGGTTAAATAATGAAAAACTGTTTTTT. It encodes CSARAEERLNNEKLFF.

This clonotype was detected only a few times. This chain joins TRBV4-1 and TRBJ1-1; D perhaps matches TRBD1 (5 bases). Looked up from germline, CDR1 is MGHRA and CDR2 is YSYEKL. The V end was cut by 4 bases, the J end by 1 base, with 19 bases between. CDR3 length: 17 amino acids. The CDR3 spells CASSPAGGVGWNTEAFF. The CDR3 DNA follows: TGCGCCAGCAGCCCCGCGGGGGGGGTGGGATGGAACACTGAAGCTTTCTTT.